Shown below are 23 T cell receptor beta chains from a single sample sequenced in a study of CD8 T cells in Susac syndrome. With random hexamers, reverse transcription was performed on about 0.45 to 1 ug of RNA. MiXCR, run by TCRdb on the immunoSEQ multiplex PCR reads, gives a single entry per CDR3 protein. Among about 77,000 distinct CDR3 sequences listed, 85% to 95% were seen once. Sequencing was performed on CD4+ T cells from PBMCs. All receptors derive from a human donor with Susac syndrome.

The chain links TRBV27 to TRBJ1-2; D is uncertain. V lost 6 bases to trimming and J lost 4 bases, with 15 bases between them. Germline CDR1 reads MNHEY; CDR2 reads SMNVEV (reference sequence). This CDR3 is 14 amino acids long. The CDR3 reads CASSLYGEGYGYTF. The CDR3 nucleotides are TGTGCCAGCAGCCTGTACGGGGAGGGCTATGGCTACACCTTC.

The sample holds a few counts of this clonotype. The chain employs TRBV11-2 and TRBJ1-5; D perhaps matches TRBD1 (5 bases). Germline lookup yields CDR1 SGHAT and CDR2 FQNNGV. This CDR3 comprises 14 residues. V was trimmed by 8 bases and J by 6 bases, leaving 17 bases between them. The CDR3 loop reads CASAGSLRGQPQHF. The CDR3 DNA sequence: TGTGCCAGCGCCGGGTCACTGAGGGGTCAGCCCCAGCATTTT.

The chain links TRBV18 to TRBJ2-7, with TRBD2 identical over 7 bases. The CDR3 is 15 residues long. Per germline, CDR1 KGHSH and CDR2 LQKENI. Trimming cost V 2 bases and J 5 bases; bases outside gene matches: 9. The CDR3 DNA follows: TGTGCCAGCTCACCAGGGCGGGAGATCATCCACGAGCAGTACTTC. Amino acids: CASSPGREIIHEQYF.

V is TRBV21-1 and J is TRBJ2-7; TRBD1 is the table's D call and was not checked against the DNA. TRBV21-1 is a pseudogene segment. CDR3 size: 16 residues. CDR3 nucleotides: TGTGCCAGCAGCCAAGTGGGGCGGGTCTTCTCCTACGAGCAGTACTTC. Residues: CASSQVGRVFSYEQYF.

V and J are TRBV30 and TRBJ1-5; TRBD1 matches 7 bases. The V and J ends lost 4 bases and 7 bases, in that order; junction bases with no gene match: 7. The germline V gene encodes CDR1 GTSNPN and CDR2 SVGIG (reference sequence). This CDR3 is built from 13 residues. CDR3 sequence: CAWNPDRRQPQHF. CDR3 nucleotide sequence: TGTGCCTGGAACCCGGACAGGAGGCAGCCCCAGCATTTT.

The CDR3 sequence is CASSLISRLAKDTQYF. For the CDR3, the DNA is TGTGCCAGCAGCTTAATTAGCCGACTAGCGAAAGATACGCAGTATTTT. V gene TRBV7-2 combines with J gene TRBJ2-3, with 8 bases that match TRBD2. V gave up 2 bases and J gave up 5 bases; unmatched junction bases: 9. The germline CDR1 and CDR2 sequences are SGHTA and FQGNSA. The CDR3 sequence is 16 residues long.

This clonotype has just one count. The gene calls are TRBV28 and TRBJ2-5; 9 bases agree with TRBD1. The CDR3 runs 15 residues. V trimming: 4 bases; J trimming: 2 bases; junction bases outside the gene matches: 5. CDR1 and CDR2 (germline): MDHEN, SYDVKM. CDR3 coding DNA: TGTGCCAGCAGTTCCGCCGGGACAGGGCAAGAGACCCAGTACTTC. Translation: CASSSAGTGQETQYF.

Comment on this clonotype: Given the absence of the conserved phenylalanine or tryptophan at the CDR3 end, a read error is likely. This chain links TRBV5-1 with TRBJ1-3; 7 nucleotides agree with TRBD1. The germline V gene has CDR1 SGHRS and CDR2 YFSETQ. With 2 bases clipped from V and 2 bases from J, the junction kept 4 bases outside the gene matches. CDR3 length: 15 amino acids. This chain's CDR3 is CASSFTQGTGNTIYL. In DNA, the CDR3 is TGCGCCAGCAGCTTCACACAGGGGACTGGAAACACCATATATCTT.

The sample holds one count of this clonotype. The chain recombines TRBV19 with TRBJ1-2; unclear D gene. Germline CDR1 reads LNHDA; CDR2 reads SQIVND (reference sequence). The CDR3 spans 13 residues. Trimming shortened V by 5 bases and J by 6 bases, and 13 bases separated the two germline ends. The CDR3 is CASSRKQLNGYTF. The CDR3 DNA sequence: TGTGCCAGTAGTCGGAAACAGCTTAATGGCTACACCTTC. Looking up the rest from reference TRBV19 and TRBJ1-2 gives the full variable domain: DGGITQSPKYLFRKEGQNVTLSCEQNLNHDAMYWYRQDPGQGLRLIYYSQIVNDFQKGDIAEGYSVSREKKESFPLTVTSAQKNPTAFYLCASSRKQLNGYTFGSGTRLTVV.

This clonotype was observed once. V is TRBV24-1 and J is TRBJ1-1, with a tentative D call TRBD1 (5 bases). Deletions cut 4 bases from V and 6 bases from J, with 20 bases between. The CDR3 is made up of 16 amino acids. CDR1 and CDR2 (germline): KGHDR, SFDVKD. CDR3 amino acids: CATSDPPGTGRPEAFF. In DNA form, the CDR3 reads TGTGCCACCAGTGACCCCCCCGGGACGGGGCGCCCTGAAGCTTTCTTT.

This clonotype appeared a single time. This chain links TRBV25-1 with TRBJ2-2, with D maybe TRBD1 (5 bases). V was pared by 4 bases and J by 4 bases, with 13 bases between. The CDR3 has 15 amino acids. From germline, CDR1 is MGHDK and CDR2 SYGVNS. CDR3 coding DNA: TGTGCCAGCAGTGGGGGCCGAAAGGGCACCGGGGAGCTGTTTTTT. The encoded protein is CASSGGRKGTGELFF. Variable domain in full (rest from reference TRBV25-1 and TRBJ2-2): EADIYQTPRYLVIGTGKKITLECSQTMGHDKMYWYQQDPGMELHLIHYSYGVNSTEKGDLSSESTVSRIRTEHFPLTLESARPSHTSQYLCASSGGRKGTGELFFGEGSRLTVL.

This clonotype has more than one count but fewer than ten. The chain uses TRBV6-1 and TRBJ1-3; no firm D call. Germline V gene sequence: CDR1 MNHNS, CDR2 SASEGT. The V gene lost 8 bases and the J gene lost 0 bases, with 8 bases spanning the gap. The CDR3 loop spans 13 amino acids. The CDR3 is CASARSSGNTIYF. The CDR3, as DNA: TGTGCCAGCGCACGGAGCTCTGGAAACACCATATATTTT.

This rearrangement joins TRBV10-2 to TRBJ2-5; the D is unclear. CDR1 and CDR2 from the germline V gene are WSHSY and SAAADI. This CDR3 is 12 amino acids long. The V end was cut by 6 bases, the J end by 5 bases, with 10 bases between. Here the CDR3 DNA reads TGCGCCAGCAGCCGAGATCGGGAGACCCAGTACTTC. Its translation: CASSRDRETQYF.

The CDR3 DNA follows: TGCGCCAGCAGCTTGGGGATGGACGCTTATGACTACGAGCAGTACTTC. Translated, it gives CASSLGMDAYDYEQYF. The chain couples TRBV5-1 to TRBJ2-7; D gene unclear. CDR1 and CDR2 (germline): SGHRS, YFSETQ. Trimming removed 0 bases at V and 3 bases at J, with 16 bases between. CDR3 length equals 16 residues.

The J gene is TRBJ2-1, the V gene TRBV11-1; 12 bases are a match to TRBD2. Germline V lookup: CDR1 SGHAT, CDR2 FQDESV (reference sequence). The CDR3 length is 14 residues. V was pared by 5 bases and J by 8 bases, with 4 bases of the junction left unmatched. CDR3 bases: TGTGCCAGCAGCCGGACTAGCGGGGTCTATGAGCAGTTCTTC. This gives the protein CASSRTSGVYEQFF. Supplemented by reference TRBV11-1 and TRBJ2-1, the full variable domain reads EAEVAQSPRYKITEKSQAVAFWCDPISGHATLYWYRQILGQGPELLVQFQDESVVDDSQLPKDRFSAERLKGVDSTLKIQPAELGDSAMYLCASSRTSGVYEQFFGPGTRLTVL.

This clonotype occurred a few times. The chain recombines TRBV20-1 with TRBJ2-1; 11 nucleotides align to TRBD2. The CDR3 totals 13 residues. Germline values: CDR1 DFQATT, CDR2 SNEGSKA (reference sequence). The junction had 0 bases not matched to a gene; V was cut back by 1 base and J by 7 bases. The CDR3 bases are TGCAGTGCTAGAGCTAGCGGGAGGAATGAGCAGTTCTTC. It is translated as CSARASGRNEQFF.

The chain links TRBV18 to TRBJ2-5; 7 bases map to TRBD2. Germline CDR1 is KGHSH and CDR2 is LQKENI. The J segment lost 2 bases and the V segment lost 3 bases, leaving 3 bases of the junction unmatched. The CDR3 has 14 amino acids. The CDR3, as DNA: TGTGCCAGCTCACCTAGCGGGTTACAAGAGACCCAGTACTTC. This gives the protein CASSPSGLQETQYF. The variable domain in full, with the rest retrieved from reference TRBV18 and TRBJ2-5, is NAGVMQNPRHLVRRRGQEARLRCSPMKGHSHVYWYRQLPEEGLKFMVYLQKENIIDESGMPKERFSAEFPKEGPSILRIQQVVRGDSAAYFCASSPSGLQETQYFGPGTRLLVL.

The rearrangement links TRBV6-5 to TRBJ2-1, with D uncertain. From germline, CDR1 is MNHEY and CDR2 SVGAGI. The CDR3 has 15 amino acids. The germline V and J ends were trimmed by 0 bases and 3 bases, with 9 bases remaining between them. The CDR3 bases are TGTGCCAGCAGTTACTCGGCTCATGACTACAATGAGCAGTTCTTC. This sequence encodes CASSYSAHDYNEQFF.

The rearrangement links TRBV5-6 to TRBJ2-7; 7 nucleotides align to TRBD2. Germline V gene sequence: CDR1 SGHDT, CDR2 YYEEEE. Trimming at V came to 0 bases and at J to 2 bases, leaving 2 bases not matched to a gene. The CDR3 sequence is 14 residues long. The CDR3 sequence: CASSLVRGAYEQYF. CDR3 nucleotide sequence: TGTGCCAGCAGCTTGGTTCGGGGGGCCTACGAGCAGTACTTC.

The chain carries TRBV6-1 and TRBJ2-7; TRBD1 agrees at 7 bases. Germline V gives CDR1 MNHNS, CDR2 SASEGT. With 4 bases clipped from V and 3 bases from J, the junction kept 3 bases outside the gene matches. The CDR3 is made up of 13 amino acids. The CDR3 loop is CASSVGQHYEQYF. CDR3 sequence (DNA): TGTGCCAGCAGTGTGGGACAGCACTACGAGCAGTACTTC.

The gene calls are TRBV20-1 and TRBJ1-2; possibly TRBD1 for D (6 bases). CDR1 is DFQATT, CDR2 SNEGSKA, per germline (reference sequence). The CDR3 loop spans 14 amino acids. The V end lost 7 bases, the J end lost 0 bases, and 15 bases lay between the germline ends. CDR3 protein: CSVTQGYANYGYTF. In DNA form, the CDR3 reads TGCAGTGTTACTCAGGGGTACGCTAACTATGGCTACACCTTC.

The rearrangement links TRBV4-2 to TRBJ1-1; TRBD1 aligns across 8 bases. The germline gives CDR1 LGHNA, CDR2 YNFKEQ. This CDR3 is 15 amino acids long. J gave up 4 bases and V 3 bases, and 7 bases lay outside the gene matches. CDR3 amino acids: CASSQITGGGTEAFF. DNA for the CDR3: TGTGCCAGCAGCCAGATTACAGGGGGAGGCACTGAAGCTTTCTTT.

The V and J genes are TRBV9 and TRBJ1-4; D is undetermined. Germline V gene lookup returns CDR1 SGDLS and CDR2 YYNGEE. Trimming took 0 bases from V and 4 from J, leaving 10 bases between them. The CDR3 spans 15 residues. CDR3 sequence (DNA): TGTGCCAGCAGCGTAGCTTACAGACATAATGAAAAACTGTTTTTT. This sequence encodes CASSVAYRHNEKLFF.